A single sample gave rise to the 24 T cell receptor beta chains below, sequenced in a study of identical twins. One entry per CDR3 protein, called by TCRdb with MiXCR from the 5' RACE reads. The table records 1.5 million or so distinct CDR3 sequences, more than 30% of them present only once. Sequences were obtained from cord blood. The receptors were gathered from a newborn girl in good health.

The chain joins TRBV12-3 or TRBV12-4 to TRBJ2-3; D might be TRBD1 or TRBD2, each matching 6 bases. This CDR3 contains 18 residues. Trimming stripped 7 bases from V and 1 base from J, with 24 bases between. The CDR3 bases are TGTGCCAGCACCACCGGGGGCCTCTTCCGGAGGGGCACAGATACGCAGTATTTT. Protein: CASTTGGLFRRGTDTQYF.

The V and J genes are TRBV20-1 and TRBJ2-3; 7 bases are shared with TRBD2. CDR3 length: 9 residues. The germline V gene encodes CDR1 DFQATT and CDR2 SNEGSKA (reference sequence). CDR3 nucleotide sequence: TGCAGGGGGGGGAGCGCGCAGTATTTT. Translating it yields CRGGSAQYF.

The chain is built from TRBV20-1 and TRBJ1-5, with 9 bases fitting TRBD1. Germline CDR1 and CDR2: DFQATT and SNEGSKA (reference sequence). Unmatched junction bases numbered 8, after V lost 3 bases and J lost 2 bases. The CDR3 sequence is 16 residues long. CDR3 coding DNA: TGCAGTGCTAGGTTACAGGGGGCGACCGGCAATCAGCCCCAGCATTTT. Its translation: CSARLQGATGNQPQHF.

The J gene is TRBJ2-1, the V gene TRBV6-6; 8 positions match TRBD1. The J call is uncertain, as TRBJ2-7 better fits the DNA end. The CDR3 has 15 amino acids. Looked up from germline, CDR1 is MNHNY and CDR2 is SVGAGI (reference sequence). CDR3 loop: CASSGRTDRGYEQYF. The CDR3 DNA follows: TGTGCCAGCAGCGGACGTACAGACAGGGGCTACGAGCAGTACTTC.

This clonotype was seen at least ten times. This chain links TRBV10-2 with TRBJ1-4; D not resolved. Trimming took 0 bases from V and 10 from J, leaving 15 bases between them. Per the germline V gene, CDR1 is WSHSY and CDR2 is SAAADI. The CDR3 extends over 15 amino acids. The CDR3 DNA reads TGCGCCAGCAGTGAGTCCCCCGGACTAAGCGGAAAACTGTTTTTT. Encoded protein: CASSESPGLSGKLFF.

V gene TRBV20-1 combines with J gene TRBJ2-5; 12 nucleotides agree with TRBD2. CDR1 is DFQATT, CDR2 SNEGSKA, per germline (reference sequence). The V and J ends lost 6 bases and 2 bases, in that order; junction bases with no gene match: 16. The CDR3 sequence is 18 residues long. CDR3 region: CSALRMASGRVSQETQYF. The CDR3 DNA is TGCAGTGCCCTGAGAATGGCTAGCGGGAGGGTTTCTCAAGAGACCCAGTACTTC.

This clonotype appeared a few times. This sequence joins TRBV4-2 and TRBJ2-1; the D is unclear. The germline gives CDR1 LGHNA, CDR2 YNFKEQ. The CDR3 is 15 residues long. The V end was cut by 4 bases, the J end by 0 bases, with 10 bases between. The CDR3 DNA follows: TGTGCCAGCAGCCTGCCGGTGAGCTCCTACAATGAGCAGTTCTTC. It specifies CASSLPVSSYNEQFF.

To note about this clonotype: A junction boundary mismatches the germline segment, possibly from a read error. The rearrangement links TRBV7-2 to TRBJ2-7; possibly TRBD1 or TRBD2 for D (5 bases each). Germline V gene lookup returns CDR1 SGHTA and CDR2 FQGNSA. The CDR3 loop spans 14 amino acids. CDR3 amino acids: CANSLRDPGNEQYF. The CDR3 DNA sequence: TGTGCCAACAGCTTAAGGGACCCTGGGAATGAGCAGTACTTC.

J is TRBJ2-5 and V is TRBV7-2; 12 bases are a match to TRBD1. This CDR3 spans 14 amino acids. Trimming cost V 10 bases and J 11 bases; bases outside gene matches: 14. Germline lookup yields CDR1 SGHTA and CDR2 FQGNSA. DNA for the CDR3: TGTGCCACTAGGGGCGGGACAGGGGGCGATGAGCAGTACTTC. This codes for CATRGGTGGDEQYF.

The rearrangement links TRBV11-2 to TRBJ2-7, with D perhaps matching TRBD1 (6 bases). CDR1 is SGHAT and CDR2 is FQNNGV in the germline V gene. CDR3 size: 14 residues. Trimming took 5 bases from V and 0 from J, leaving 11 bases between them. The CDR3 nucleotides are TGTGCCAGCAGCCGCCCCAGGGGCTCCTACGAGCAGTACTTC. It codes for CASSRPRGSYEQYF.

In this sample, this clonotype turned up many times. V and J are TRBV4-2 and TRBJ2-3, with a weak D call TRBD2 (5 bases). Between the trimmed V and J ends, which lost 1 base and 0 bases, there was a span of 5 bases. Germline CDR1 is LGHNA and CDR2 is YNFKEQ. This CDR3 has 14 amino acids. The DNA of the CDR3 is TGTGCCAGCAGCCAAGGGACTAGCACAGATACGCAGTATTTT. This sequence encodes CASSQGTSTDTQYF.

In this sample, this clonotype turned up once. The chain is built from TRBV20-1 and TRBJ1-2; D is unresolved. CDR3 length: 12 residues. With 1 base removed from V and 8 bases from J, the gap between germline ends came to 11 bases. Germline V gene data show CDR1 as DFQATT and CDR2 as SNEGSKA (reference sequence). The CDR3 reads CSARAPIPGYTF. The DNA for the CDR3 is TGCAGTGCTAGAGCACCAATTCCGGGCTACACCTTC.

The chain employs TRBV20-1 and TRBJ1-5, with 8 positions matching TRBD1. The CDR3 covers 17 residues. In germline, CDR1 is DFQATT, CDR2 SNEGSKA (reference sequence). V trimming: 3 bases; J trimming: 0 bases; junction bases outside the gene matches: 10. CDR3 DNA sequence: TGCAGTGCTAGCCGGACTACAGGGGGGTATAGCAATCAGCCCCAGCATTTT. Protein: CSASRTTGGYSNQPQHF.

V gene TRBV29-1 combines with J gene TRBJ2-7; the D gene is possibly TRBD2 (6 bases). With 7 bases removed from V and 4 bases from J, the gap between germline ends came to 14 bases. Germline loops: CDR1 SQVTM, CDR2 ANQGSEA. This CDR3 region has 12 residues. CDR3 bases: TGCAGCGCGGGACTTGGGGGGTACGAGCAGTACTTC. This codes for CSAGLGGYEQYF.

This clonotype showed up many times. The chain uses TRBV20-1 and TRBJ1-2; maybe TRBD1 (5 bases). Germline lookup yields CDR1 DFQATT and CDR2 SNEGSKA (reference sequence). The CDR3 runs 12 residues. Trimming pared 3 bases from V and 0 bases from J, leaving 5 bases between. DNA for the CDR3: TGCAGTGCTAGGACAGCTAACTATGGCTACACCTTC. It is translated as CSARTANYGYTF.

The chain couples TRBV5-1 to TRBJ1-1; TRBD1 is a possible D gene (5 bases). From germline, CDR1 is SGHRS and CDR2 YFSETQ. This CDR3 contains 15 residues. The V end lost 4 bases, the J end lost 4 bases, and 17 bases lay between the germline ends. This chain's CDR3 is CASSRFGTKGTEAFF. CDR3 DNA: TGCGCCAGCAGCCGGTTCGGGACTAAGGGCACTGAAGCTTTCTTT.

A few counts support this clonotype. The chain couples TRBV10-1 to TRBJ1-2; D possibly corresponds to TRBD1 (6 bases). The germline V and J ends were trimmed by 6 bases and 4 bases, with 12 bases remaining between them. The CDR3 consists of 13 residues. Per the germline V gene, CDR1 is WNHNN and CDR2 is SYGVQD (reference sequence). The CDR3 protein is CASRPDSGYGYTF. The CDR3 region has the DNA TGCGCCAGCAGGCCGGACAGTGGCTATGGCTACACCTTC.

The chain is built from TRBV12-3 or TRBV12-4 and TRBJ2-1, with 7 bases aligning to TRBD1. After removal of 7 bases from V and 1 base from J, the junction contained 1 base not matched to a gene. The CDR3 contains 13 residues. The CDR3 region has the DNA TGTGCCAGCACGGGACAGTCCTACAATGAGCAGTTCTTC. Amino acids: CASTGQSYNEQFF.

V and J are TRBV5-1 and TRBJ2-7; 15 nucleotides align to TRBD2. Losses at the gene ends were 2 bases for V and 7 bases for J; bases not matched to a gene: 7. CDR1 and CDR2 from the germline V gene are SGHRS and YFSETQ. The CDR3 loop spans 16 amino acids. In DNA form, the CDR3 reads TGCGCCAGCAGCTTTAGGACTAGCGGGAGGGACAATGAGCAGTACTTC. Encoded protein: CASSFRTSGRDNEQYF.

V is TRBV29-1 and J is TRBJ2-7; D ambiguous. Germline values: CDR1 SQVTM, CDR2 ANQGSEA. This CDR3 is built from 13 residues. The CDR3 loop is CSLFYRTPYEQYF. The CDR3 DNA reads TGCAGTCTTTTCTATCGGACGCCCTACGAGCAGTACTTC.

This clonotype was observed a few times. The J gene is TRBJ2-3, the V gene TRBV13, with a weak D call TRBD2 (6 bases). The CDR3 totals 16 residues. The germline V gene encodes CDR1 PRHDT and CDR2 FYEKMQ (reference sequence). V lost 5 bases and J lost 0, with 15 bases in between. CDR3 region: CASSPPGGTSTDTQYF. The DNA of the CDR3 is TGTGCCAGCAGCCCGCCAGGCGGGACGAGCACAGATACGCAGTATTTT.

This clonotype was counted between two and nine times. V usage is TRBV11-1 and J usage is TRBJ1-1; D is possibly TRBD1 (6 bases). This CDR3 comprises 14 residues. The germline V gene has CDR1 SGHAT and CDR2 FQDESV (reference sequence). With 3 bases removed from V and 4 bases from J, the gap between germline ends came to 12 bases. In DNA, the CDR3 is TGTGCCAGCAGCTTCCAGGGGCGGTCCACTGAAGCTTTCTTT. Translating it yields CASSFQGRSTEAFF. The variable domain in full, completed from reference TRBV11-1 and TRBJ1-1, reads EAEVAQSPRYKITEKSQAVAFWCDPISGHATLYWYRQILGQGPELLVQFQDESVVDDSQLPKDRFSAERLKGVDSTLKIQPAELGDSAMYLCASSFQGRSTEAFFGQGTRLTVV.

Only a few counts were recorded for this clonotype. A much more abundant neighbour one base away suggests this may be a read error. The CDR3 DNA reads as TGTGCCATCAGTGAGTCGGGGGACCCCTACAATGAGCAGTTCTTC. Its translation: CAISESGDPYNEQFF. The chain has TRBV10-3 and TRBJ2-1; D tentatively fits TRBD1 or TRBD2 (5 bases each). From germline, CDR1 is ENHRY and CDR2 SYGVKD. Trimming shortened V by 0 bases and J by 2 bases, and 8 bases separated the two germline ends. The CDR3 extends over 15 amino acids.

The J gene is TRBJ2-3, the V gene TRBV20-1; TRBD2 might be the D (5 bases). Germline values: CDR1 DFQATT, CDR2 SNEGSKA (reference sequence). CDR3 length: 16 residues. V was cut by 3 bases and J by 0 bases, with 16 bases left in between. This CDR3 is CSARRVGLTSTDTQYF. The DNA of the CDR3 is TGCAGTGCTAGGAGGGTCGGCCTCACTAGCACAGATACGCAGTATTTT.